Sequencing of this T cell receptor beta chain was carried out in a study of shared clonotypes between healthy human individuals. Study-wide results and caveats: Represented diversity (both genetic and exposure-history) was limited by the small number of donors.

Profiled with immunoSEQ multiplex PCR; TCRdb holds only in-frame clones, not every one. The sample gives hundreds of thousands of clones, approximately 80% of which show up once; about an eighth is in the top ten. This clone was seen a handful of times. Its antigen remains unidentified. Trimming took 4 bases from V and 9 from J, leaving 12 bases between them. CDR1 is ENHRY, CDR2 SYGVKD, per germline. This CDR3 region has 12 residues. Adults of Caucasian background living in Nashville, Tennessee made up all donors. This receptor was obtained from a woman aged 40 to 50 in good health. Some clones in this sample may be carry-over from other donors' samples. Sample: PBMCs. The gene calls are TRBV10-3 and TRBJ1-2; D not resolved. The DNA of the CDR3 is TGTGCCATCAGTGCGGAAAGGGAGAGCTACACCTTC. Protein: CAISAERESYTF.